The entry that follows covers one T cell receptor beta chain sequence. Its cognate antigen is unknown. Evenly divided among several immunoSEQ plates was the genomic DNA of each subset. Sequencing on ten immunoSEQ deep assay plates was performed for unsorted PBMC DNA. Sequencing used immunoSEQ multiplex PCR; TCRdb keeps in-frame clones, though not all of them. The sample includes roughly 500,000 clones, about four fifths of them seen just once. Germline V gene sequence: CDR1 SGHTS, CDR2 YDEGEE. This CDR3 has 13 residues. V lost 4 bases to trimming and J lost 6 bases; unmatched junction nucleotides: 3. The record originates from a study of shared clonotypes between healthy human individuals. Study details: Donor ages ranged 18 to 49 years: a couple of women, three men. Study-wide results and limits: Sampling was confined to blood; repertoires within tissues likely differ.

This chain joins TRBV5-8 and TRBJ2-3; TRBD1 matches at 9 bases. The receptor was derived from a woman aged 40 to 55 in good health. Some clones in this sample may be carry-over from other donors' samples. Sequenced material: PBMCs. For the CDR3, the DNA is TGTGCCAGCAGCACACAGGGGGCGGATACGCAGTATTTT. Its translation: CASSTQGADTQYF.